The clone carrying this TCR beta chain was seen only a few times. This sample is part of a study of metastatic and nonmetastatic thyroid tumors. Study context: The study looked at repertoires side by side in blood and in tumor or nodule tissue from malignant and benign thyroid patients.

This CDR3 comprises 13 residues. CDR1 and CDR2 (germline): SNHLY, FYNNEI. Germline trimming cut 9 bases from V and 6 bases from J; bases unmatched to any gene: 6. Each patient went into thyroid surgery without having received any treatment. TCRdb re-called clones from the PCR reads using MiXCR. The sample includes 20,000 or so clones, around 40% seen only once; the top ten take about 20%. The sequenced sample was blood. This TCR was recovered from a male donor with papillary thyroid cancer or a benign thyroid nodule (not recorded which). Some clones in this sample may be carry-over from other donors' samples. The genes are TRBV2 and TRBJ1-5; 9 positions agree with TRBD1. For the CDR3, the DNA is TGTGCCAGTGCACAGGGGGCCGGTCAGCCCCAGCATTTT. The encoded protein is CASAQGAGQPQHF.